Given below is one T cell receptor (beta chain) in context. Its antigen remains unidentified. No quality values exist for individual bases; no much larger clone is one base distant. The CDR3 regions of human TCRbeta chains were analyzed by immunosequencing. As for how the authors treated the data: TCRs in the repertoires were compared against a reference library of SARS-CoV-2-specific TCRs that had been generated with the MIRA antigen-specificity platform. Breadth was defined as the fraction of unique TCRs that were SARS-CoV-2-associated, and depth was defined as the fraction of total T cells that were SARS-CoV-2-associated. Each spike-specific TCR was assigned to its reactive spike region and to a CD4 or CD8 class using the MIRA data. Log10-transformed breadth and depth values were compared by one-way ANOVA with Sidak's multiple comparisons tests. Imported from immuneACCESS, the table was reduced by TCRdb to in-frame sequences with V and J called. These copies leave out some clones; in studies compared against another copy, an unresolved V gene accounts for under half, and the cause of the remainder is not known. V, J and clone size were drawn from that table, and D and trimming were deduced from the DNA. The sample records more than 95,000 clones, around nine tenths of which are singletons. Of the sample, 2.5% to 4% falls within the top ten clones.

The data stem from a study of T cell responses to AZD1222 COVID-19 vaccine (dated by TCRdb to the early 2020s). Study-level background: TCR sequencing covered roughly 230 trial participants: some 210 given two doses of AZD1222 and about 26 given two doses of MenACWY control vaccine. Trial participants were enrolled into age subgroups of 18-55, 56-69 and 70-plus years, which contained around 150, 29 and 61 TCR-sequenced participants, respectively. On the study overall, not on this receptor specifically: Participants were mostly white British, with more females than males. The authors suggested clonal diversity may have been underestimated. Conclusions about previously exposed vaccinees are limited because only five or six AZD1222 recipients were SARS-CoV-2 seropositive at baseline. The 56-69-year group was small, and its depth increase did not reach significance, likely because of low power. Nearly half of unique spike-specific TCRs reportedly recognized epitopes outside regions mutated in the B.1.351 and B.1.1.7 variants. Because no day 14 peak-response samples were available, repertoires were characterized only after the peak T cell response. CD4 TCRs associated with the vaccine covered the entire spike protein, and the dominant responses were in regions 160-218 and 743-854. A significant rise in spike-specific TCR breadth and depth was observed after two AZD1222 doses relative to day 0 and relative to MenACWY recipients.

CDR1 and CDR2 are read off the germline V gene (reference sequence) as LGHDT and YNNKEL. The CDR3 contains 16 residues, cysteine and phenylalanine counted. The retained sequence is limited to the CDR3, 48 bases, with the frame set at the first base. After removal of 3 bases from V and 7 bases from J, the junction retains 8 bases not matched to a gene. This specimen's time point label, interpreted: about 28 days (+/-7) after the second vaccine dose. Taken with the paper, the label for treatment or condition translates to: meningococcal conjugate vaccine given as trial control. Vaccinee samples were obtained from the UK trials COV001 and COV002, which included a single-blind randomized controlled phase 2/3 trial of AZD1222 (ChAdOx1 nCoV-19) in healthy adults. For TCRbeta chain sequencing, PBMC samples from trial participants were taken at day 0 and at day 28 after the second dose.

The sample here was peripheral blood, taken 28 days after the second dose of the MenACWY control vaccine. This TCR was sampled from an adult who received the MenACWY meningococcal vaccine as a control. The chain is assembled from TRBV3-1 (or the pseudogene TRBV3-2) and TRBJ1-6; 8 of the junction bases match TRBD1. The sequenced DNA: TGTGCCAGCAGCCACCTCGACAGGGGCATAAATTCACCCCTCCACTTT. This yields the protein CASSHLDRGINSPLHF.